A single sample gave rise to the 32 T cell receptor beta chains below, sequenced in a study of cytomegalovirus exposure and HLA in healthy donors (dated by TCRdb to about 2017). Libraries were constructed by the immunoSEQ multiplex PCR assay. A mixture of 60 forward primers for TCR Vbeta segments and 13 reverse primers for TCR Jbeta segments was used in the multiplex PCR. The clones in this table, taken by TCRdb from immuneACCESS, are in-frame only. Not every clone is retained; where verified, under half of the shortfall comes from an unresolved V gene, and the cause of the rest is unknown. This sample holds approximately 300,000 clones; 80% were observed only once. The top ten clones comprise more than 0.3% of the sample. The sequencing sample was made of PBMCs. The receptors were gathered from a girl aged 2-10 years in good health and CMV-seronegative.

This clone has just a few counts. The V and J genes are TRBV27 and TRBJ1-2, with 10 bases identical to TRBD1. Germline lookup yields CDR1 MNHEY and CDR2 SMNVEV (reference sequence). Germline trimming cut 6 bases from V and 6 bases from J; bases unmatched to any gene: 7. The CDR3 consists of 14 residues. CDR3 region: CASSRRGTGDGYTF. The CDR3 DNA reads TGTGCCAGCAGCCGCAGGGGGACAGGGGATGGCTACACCTTC.

This chain connects TRBV4-1 to TRBJ1-5; tentatively, D is TRBD1 (6 bases). Germline assignment: CDR1 MGHRA and CDR2 YSYEKL. The length of the CDR3 is 15 residues. The ends were cut back, 1 base at V and 4 bases at J, with 11 bases in the middle. CDR3 nucleotides: TGCGCCAGCAGCCAAGTCGGGCAGGGGAATCAGCCCCAGCATTTT. Protein: CASSQVGQGNQPQHF.

This chain connects TRBV11-3 to TRBJ1-1; D is unresolved. Trimming removed 3 bases from V and 0 bases from J, with 8 bases in between. The CDR3 is 14 amino acids. Germline V gene lookup returns CDR1 SGHNT and CDR2 YENEEA. CDR3 in DNA: TGTGCCAGCAGCTTGAGGGCGATGAACACTGAAGCTTTCTTT. Translating gives CASSLRAMNTEAFF.

This clone was seen a single time. CDR3 loop: CASSFTVNYGYTF. The CDR3 nucleotides are TGTGCCAGCAGCTTCACAGTGAACTATGGCTACACCTTC. The V gene is TRBV5-6, the J gene TRBJ1-2; D not certain. The CDR3 is 13 amino acids. V was clipped by 2 bases and J by 2 bases, with 7 bases between them. Looked up from germline, CDR1 is SGHDT and CDR2 is YYEEEE.

In this sample, this clone turned up once. The J gene is TRBJ2-7, the V gene TRBV7-9, with D perhaps TRBD1 (7 bases). Germline lookup yields CDR1 SEHNR and CDR2 FQNEAQ (reference sequence). The CDR3 runs 16 residues. V lost 5 bases and J 5 bases, leaving 22 bases between the germline ends. CDR3 sequence reads: CASSGGTTGFLHEQYF. The CDR3, as DNA: TGTGCCAGCAGCGGAGGGACGACAGGGTTCCTGCACGAGCAGTACTTC.

The CDR3 sequence: CASSAPPGQEDGELFF. The CDR3 DNA sequence: TGTGCCAGCAGCGCGCCCCCGGGACAGGAGGACGGGGAGCTGTTTTTT. This sequence joins TRBV9 and TRBJ2-2; TRBD1 agrees at 8 bases. This CDR3 is 16 amino acids long. The ends lost 3 bases at V and 7 bases at J; junction bases unmatched: 11. The V gene's germline CDR1 is SGDLS and CDR2 YYNGEE.

V is TRBV18 and J is TRBJ2-5; D might be TRBD2 (5 bases). CDR1 and CDR2 from the germline V gene are KGHSH and LQKENI. The germline V and J ends were trimmed by 1 base and 5 bases, with 8 bases remaining between them. The CDR3 length is 13 residues. The DNA for the CDR3 is TGTGCCAGCTCACCACGGGAGCGCGAGACCCAGTACTTC. It codes for CASSPRERETQYF.

CDR3: CASSPPRDSRGYTF. DNA of the CDR3: TGTGCCAGCTCACCACCTAGGGACAGCCGGGGCTACACCTTC. The chain is built from TRBV18 and TRBJ1-2; 7 positions agree with TRBD1. After removal of 0 bases from V and 8 bases from J, the junction contained 6 bases not matched to a gene. The germline CDR1 and CDR2 sequences are KGHSH and LQKENI. This CDR3 has 14 residues.

The rearrangement links TRBV5-1 to TRBJ2-5, with 14 bases lining up with TRBD2. The CDR3 totals 15 residues. Germline CDR1 is SGHRS and CDR2 is YFSETQ. After removal of 4 bases from V and 4 bases from J, the junction contained 3 bases not matched to a gene. The CDR3 coding sequence is TGCGCCAGCAGCCCGGGACTAGCGGGAGTAGAGACCCAGTACTTC. Its protein product is CASSPGLAGVETQYF. The whole variable domain, remainder taken from reference TRBV5-1 and TRBJ2-5, is KAGVTQTPRYLIKTRGQQVTLSCSPISGHRSVSWYQQTPGQGLQFLFEYFSETQRNKGNFPGRFSGRQFSNSRSEMNVSTLELGDSALYLCASSPGLAGVETQYFGPGTRLLVL.

The chain joins TRBV18 to TRBJ2-5, with D possibly matching TRBD1 (6 bases). Per germline, CDR1 KGHSH and CDR2 LQKENI. Trimming took 3 bases from V and 5 from J, leaving 16 bases between them. The CDR3 covers 15 residues. The CDR3 DNA follows: TGTGCCAGCTCACCGCCCGGGACACCGGAGGAGACCCAGTACTTC. As protein: CASSPPGTPEETQYF.

The chain combines TRBV7-2 with TRBJ1-1; D possibly corresponds to TRBD1 (6 bases). The CDR3 runs 16 residues. The germline CDR1 and CDR2 sequences are SGHTA and FQGNSA. V shed 1 base and J shed 1 base, with 13 bases lying between them. CDR3 residues: CASSLVNQGSNTEAFF. The CDR3 DNA reads TGTGCCAGCAGCTTAGTAAACCAGGGGTCGAACACTGAAGCTTTCTTT.

This sequence joins TRBV5-1 and TRBJ1-4, with D perhaps TRBD1 (6 bases). CDR3 length: 16 residues. The germline V and J ends were trimmed by 0 bases and 3 bases, with 12 bases remaining between them. CDR1 is SGHRS and CDR2 is YFSETQ in the germline V gene. In nucleotides, the CDR3 is TGCGCCAGCAGCTTGGGATCCAGGGGATCTAATGAAAAACTGTTTTTT. Translating it yields CASSLGSRGSNEKLFF.

V usage is TRBV5-8 and J usage is TRBJ2-7, with 9 bases fitting TRBD2. CDR3 length: 15 amino acids. J lost 2 bases, V lost 4 bases, and 7 bases had no gene match. CDR1 is SGHTS, CDR2 YDEGEE, per germline. The CDR3 DNA follows: TGTGCCAGCAGCCCTCTAGCGGGGCTAACCTACGAGCAGTACTTC. This encodes CASSPLAGLTYEQYF.

This clone has more than one count but fewer than ten. V gene TRBV6-1 combines with J gene TRBJ2-7; the match to TRBD1 covers 10 bases. CDR3 length: 15 residues. V lost 6 bases and J lost 6; bases outside the gene matches: 11. The V gene's germline CDR1 is MNHNS and CDR2 SASEGT. Here the CDR3 DNA reads TGTGCCAGCAGGAAAATACCGGGACAGGGGACCGAGCAGTACTTC. Residues: CASRKIPGQGTEQYF.

This rearrangement joins TRBV5-8 to TRBJ1-1; 9 bases are shared with TRBD1. Germline V gene data show CDR1 as SGHTS and CDR2 as YDEGEE. The CDR3 totals 15 residues. V gave up 4 bases and J gave up 2 bases; unmatched junction bases: 6. Written as DNA, the CDR3 is TGTGCCAGCAGCCACCACAGGGGGCTCAACACTGAAGCTTTCTTT. Amino acids: CASSHHRGLNTEAFF. Full variable domain (missing parts from reference TRBV5-8 and TRBJ1-1): EAGVTQSPTHLIKTRGQQATLRCSPISGHTSVYWYQQALGLGLQFLLWYDEGEERNRGNFPPRFSGRQFPNYSSELNVNALELEDSALYLCASSHHRGLNTEAFFGQGTRLTVV.

V gene TRBV18 combines with J gene TRBJ1-6; D is ambiguous. CDR1 and CDR2 (germline): KGHSH, LQKENI. CDR3 length: 14 amino acids. Trimming cost V 5 bases and J 10 bases, with 15 bases left between them. The CDR3 reads CASSVRGLVSPLHF. CDR3 sequence (DNA): TGTGCCAGCTCAGTCAGAGGTTTAGTGTCACCCCTCCACTTT.

The chain uses TRBV7-3 and TRBJ2-3; 9 positions match TRBD1. CDR3 size: 17 residues. The junction had 11 bases not matched to a gene; V was cut back by 1 base and J by 6 bases. From germline, CDR1 is SGHTA and CDR2 FQGTGA. CDR3 bases: TGTGCCAGCAGCTTAAGGGGACAGGACAGGGGTTACGATACGCAGTATTTT. Encoded protein: CASSLRGQDRGYDTQYF.

The rearrangement joins TRBV7-9 to TRBJ2-7; a possible D gene is TRBD2 (6 bases). Germline V gene sequence: CDR1 SEHNR, CDR2 FQNEAQ (reference sequence). There are 15 residues in the CDR3. The V end was cut by 6 bases, the J end by 1 base, with 16 bases between. The CDR3 nucleotides read TGTGCCAGCAGGCTAAGCCGGGACTCTTCCTACGAGCAGTACTTC. As protein: CASRLSRDSSYEQYF.

This chain joins TRBV11-1 and TRBJ2-7, with 7 nucleotides matching TRBD1. The germline gives CDR1 SGHAT, CDR2 FQDESV (reference sequence). With 5 bases clipped from V and 0 bases from J, the junction kept 7 bases outside the gene matches. The CDR3 sequence is 15 residues long. DNA of the CDR3: TGTGCCAGCAGCCCCGAGACAGGGAACTCCTACGAGCAGTACTTC. This gives the protein CASSPETGNSYEQYF. Using reference TRBV11-1 and TRBJ2-7 for the parts outside the CDR3, the full variable domain is EAEVAQSPRYKITEKSQAVAFWCDPISGHATLYWYRQILGQGPELLVQFQDESVVDDSQLPKDRFSAERLKGVDSTLKIQPAELGDSAMYLCASSPETGNSYEQYFGPGTRLTVT.

V and J are TRBV2 and TRBJ2-1, with a weak D call TRBD2 (5 bases). Germline values: CDR1 SNHLY, CDR2 FYNNEI. This CDR3 comprises 16 residues. V was trimmed by 7 bases and J by 0 bases, leaving 16 bases between them. CDR3 bases: TGTGCCAGCAAGACATTAGTCGGACTCTCCTACAATGAGCAGTTCTTC. Translating gives CASKTLVGLSYNEQFF.

V usage is TRBV27 and J usage is TRBJ2-1, with 8 nucleotides matching TRBD2. V dropped 8 bases and J dropped 4; count of bases not matched to a gene: 7. The CDR3 is made up of 14 amino acids. Germline CDR1 MNHEY, CDR2 SMNVEV (reference sequence). CDR3 DNA: TGTGCCAGCGGGTTTAGCGGGGCATACAATGAGCAGTTCTTC. The encoded protein is CASGFSGAYNEQFF.

The chain uses TRBV6-6 and TRBJ2-5, with D possibly TRBD2 on 5 matching bases. The CDR3 is 12 amino acids. Germline V lookup: CDR1 MNHNY, CDR2 SVGAGI (reference sequence). V was pared by 4 bases and J by 5 bases, with 8 bases between. The CDR3 DNA reads as TGTGCCAGCAGTTCTAGGAGGGAGACCCAGTACTTC. It encodes CASSSRRETQYF.

This chain links TRBV5-6 with TRBJ2-3, with D uncertain. This CDR3 has 12 amino acids. CDR1 is SGHDT, CDR2 YYEEEE, per germline. V lost 2 bases and J 12 bases, leaving 13 bases between the germline ends. In nucleotides, the CDR3 is TGTGCCAGCAGCTTACTTGGCGGCTCTCAGTATTTT. It yields the protein CASSLLGGSQYF.

The V gene is TRBV5-5, the J gene TRBJ2-1; 14 bases line up with TRBD2. J was trimmed by 2 bases and V by 4 bases; bases with no gene match: 5. Germline values: CDR1 SGHKS, CDR2 YYEKEE (reference sequence). The length of the CDR3 is 17 residues. In nucleotides, the CDR3 is TGTGCCAGCAGCCTGAGACTAGCGGGAGGGCCCTACAATGAGCAGTTCTTC. It codes for CASSLRLAGGPYNEQFF.

This chain links TRBV28 with TRBJ1-2; the D gene is possibly TRBD1 (5 bases). The length of the CDR3 is 16 residues. The germline CDR1 and CDR2 sequences are MDHEN and SYDVKM. The V gene lost 3 bases and the J gene lost 0 bases, with 14 bases spanning the gap. CDR3 sequence reads: CASSLGGTEANYGYTF. The CDR3 DNA follows: TGTGCCAGCAGTTTGGGAGGGACGGAAGCTAACTATGGCTACACCTTC.

This chain uses TRBV19 with TRBJ1-5; D might be TRBD1 (5 bases). V was clipped by 10 bases and J by 3 bases, with 16 bases between them. Looked up from germline, CDR1 is LNHDA and CDR2 is SQIVND (reference sequence). The CDR3 extends over 14 amino acids. The CDR3 sequence: CATGGGDLNQPQHF. CDR3 in DNA: TGTGCCACCGGTGGGGGGGACCTCAATCAGCCCCAGCATTTT.

This clone has only one observation. CDR3 protein: CASSLRARGDTEAFF. In DNA form, the CDR3 reads TGTGCCAGCAGCTTGAGAGCCCGCGGGGACACTGAAGCTTTCTTT. This chain joins TRBV5-4 and TRBJ1-1; no clear D gene. Germline loops: CDR1 SGHNT, CDR2 YYREEE (reference sequence). The CDR3 has 15 amino acids. Trimming left V 1 base short and J 3 bases short, with 13 bases between.

This rearrangement joins TRBV5-1 to TRBJ2-5, with 12 nucleotides matching TRBD2. The V gene end was trimmed by 4 bases and the J gene end by 4 bases; junction bases not matched to a gene: 8. The germline V gene encodes CDR1 SGHRS and CDR2 YFSETQ. The CDR3 spans 16 residues. CDR3 nucleotide sequence: TGCGCCAGCAGCGTGACTAGCGGGAGAAGGGGAGAGACCCAGTACTTC. Translation gives CASSVTSGRRGETQYF.

This sequence joins TRBV11-3 and TRBJ2-7; 7 positions match TRBD1. V shed 2 bases and J 7 bases; nucleotides not matched to a gene: 26. The germline V gene has CDR1 SGHNT and CDR2 YENEEA. CDR3 length: 20 amino acids. The CDR3 is CASSLPSGGYIDRIRGEQYF. Written as DNA, the CDR3 is TGTGCCAGCAGCTTACCCTCAGGGGGTTATATAGACCGAATAAGGGGGGAGCAGTACTTC.

The rearrangement uses TRBV5-1 and TRBJ2-3; tentatively, D is TRBD1 (6 bases). The V end was cut by 0 bases, the J end by 3 bases, with 17 bases between. CDR1 SGHRS and CDR2 YFSETQ come from the germline V gene. This CDR3 has 17 amino acids. CDR3 loop: CASSLVRGGRDTDTQYF. The CDR3 DNA follows: TGCGCCAGCAGCTTGGTTAGAGGGGGACGGGATACAGATACGCAGTATTTT.

The CDR3 DNA sequence: TGTGCCAGCAGTGAGCCGAGCTCCTACGAGCAGTACTTC. It specifies CASSEPSSYEQYF. The chain employs TRBV6-1 and TRBJ2-7, with no clear D. Germline V lookup: CDR1 MNHNS, CDR2 SASEGT. V lost 3 bases and J lost 0, with 6 bases in between. The length of the CDR3 is 13 residues.

The CDR3 region has the DNA TGTGCCAGCAGTCCGACTAGGGTCAATGAGCAGTTCTTC. It specifies CASSPTRVNEQFF. The chain carries TRBV2 and TRBJ2-1; D may be TRBD2 (6 bases). CDR3 size: 13 residues. Germline V gives CDR1 SNHLY, CDR2 FYNNEI. V was shortened by 5 bases and J by 6 bases, with 11 bases between the two germline ends.